Shown below are 27 T cell receptor beta chains from a single sample sequenced in a study of T cell repertoires in cytomegalovirus infection. TCRdb re-analysed the reads in MiXCR, keeping a single row per CDR3 protein. The profile shows a few hundred thousand distinct CDR3 sequences, 9.5% of them singletons. Sequences were obtained from PBMCs. These receptors were collected from a human donor in good health (CMV status not recorded). Some clones in this sample may be carry-over from other donors' samples.

There are many counts of this clonotype. The chain employs TRBV28 and TRBJ2-7, with D possibly being TRBD1 or TRBD2 (5 bases each). The germline V and J ends were trimmed by 5 bases and 0 bases, with 14 bases remaining between them. The CDR3 runs 15 residues. Germline lookup yields CDR1 MDHEN and CDR2 SYDVKM. The CDR3 loop reads CASSVRDRFSYEQYF. CDR3 bases: TGTGCCAGCAGTGTCCGGGACCGGTTCTCCTACGAGCAGTACTTC.

This clonotype was seen repeatedly, ten times or more. The chain's CDR3 is CASSNHLGRPGGKLFF. The CDR3 DNA sequence: TGTGCCAGCAGCAATCACCTGGGCAGACCCGGGGGAAAACTGTTTTTT. The rearrangement joins TRBV7-2 to TRBJ1-4; tentative D call: TRBD1 (5 bases). CDR1 is SGHTA and CDR2 is FQGNSA in the germline V gene. Trimming took 5 bases from V and 10 from J, leaving 23 bases between them. The CDR3 consists of 16 residues.

This clonotype appeared a few times. The chain couples TRBV7-2 to TRBJ2-7, with 9 bases that match TRBD2. This CDR3 is 15 amino acids long. J gave up 2 bases and V 2 bases, and 4 bases lay outside the gene matches. The germline V gene encodes CDR1 SGHTA and CDR2 FQGNSA. The CDR3 bases are TGTGCCAGCAGCTTATCTAGCGGGGTCCCCTACGAGCAGTACTTC. Its translation: CASSLSSGVPYEQYF.

This clonotype has at least ten counts. The chain employs TRBV7-2 and TRBJ2-3; a possible D gene is TRBD1 (6 bases). The CDR3 is made up of 17 amino acids. Germline V gene sequence: CDR1 SGHTA, CDR2 FQGNSA. V was shortened by 5 bases and J by 0 bases, with 18 bases between the two germline ends. CDR3 in amino acids: CASSPGTGTPSTDTQYF. CDR3 in DNA: TGTGCCAGCAGCCCAGGGACCGGGACACCTAGCACAGATACGCAGTATTTT. The full variable domain, its missing parts supplied by reference TRBV7-2 and TRBJ2-3, is GAGVSQSPSNKVTEKGKDVELRCDPISGHTALYWYRQSLGQGLEFLIYFQGNSAPDKSGLPSDRFSAERTGGSVSTLTIQRTQQEDSAVYLCASSPGTGTPSTDTQYFGPGTRLTVL.

This clonotype was seen only a few times. The chain links TRBV28 to TRBJ2-5; TRBD1 aligns across 7 bases. The germline gives CDR1 MDHEN, CDR2 SYDVKM. This CDR3 comprises 14 residues. The V segment lost 6 bases and the J segment 7 bases; nucleotides outside the gene matches: 11. In nucleotides, the CDR3 is TGTGCCAGCAGCCTCTACCGGACAGGAGGGACCCAGTACTTC. It codes for CASSLYRTGGTQYF.

This clonotype was seen more than once but under ten times. The chain recombines TRBV7-2 with TRBJ1-2, with 7 bases that match TRBD1. V lost 3 bases and J lost 0; bases outside the gene matches: 4. The CDR3 runs to 15 residues. CDR1 and CDR2 from the germline V gene are SGHTA and FQGNSA. DNA for the CDR3: TGTGCCAGCAGCTTTGGGACAGCCACTAACTATGGCTACACCTTC. This gives the protein CASSFGTATNYGYTF. Full variable domain (outside the CDR3, taken from reference TRBV7-2 and TRBJ1-2): GAGVSQSPSNKVTEKGKDVELRCDPISGHTALYWYRQSLGQGLEFLIYFQGNSAPDKSGLPSDRFSAERTGGSVSTLTIQRTQQEDSAVYLCASSFGTATNYGYTFGSGTRLTVV.

This clonotype came up many times. The chain links TRBV7-6 to TRBJ1-2; D unclear. Trimming took off 3 bases at V and 6 bases at J, with 11 bases between the two ends. This CDR3 has 13 amino acids. Germline values: CDR1 SGHVS, CDR2 FNYEAQ. CDR3 sequence: CASSFQVSDGYTF. In DNA form, the CDR3 reads TGTGCCAGCAGCTTCCAGGTATCTGATGGCTACACCTTC.

This chain links TRBV7-8 with TRBJ2-1; 13 positions match TRBD2. Germline V gives CDR1 SGHVS, CDR2 FQNEAQ. There are 15 residues in the CDR3. After removal of 1 base from V and 7 bases from J, the junction contained 1 base not matched to a gene. The CDR3: CASSLEGLAGNEQFF. CDR3 coding DNA: TGTGCCAGCAGCTTAGAGGGACTAGCGGGGAATGAGCAGTTCTTC.

This clonotype was observed at least ten times. The V call is TRBV5-1, the J call TRBJ2-1; the match to TRBD1 covers 10 bases. With V trimmed by 3 bases and J by 2 bases, 2 bases remained unmatched. Per germline, CDR1 SGHRS and CDR2 YFSETQ. This CDR3 comprises 15 residues. CDR3 coding DNA: TGCGCCAGCAGCTGGGGACAGGGGACCTACAATGAGCAGTTCTTC. This translates into CASSWGQGTYNEQFF. The full variable domain, completed using reference TRBV5-1 and TRBJ2-1, is KAGVTQTPRYLIKTRGQQVTLSCSPISGHRSVSWYQQTPGQGLQFLFEYFSETQRNKGNFPGRFSGRQFSNSRSEMNVSTLELGDSALYLCASSWGQGTYNEQFFGPGTRLTVL.

This clonotype has only a few counts. The chain links TRBV7-2 to TRBJ1-1; the D gene is possibly TRBD1 (5 bases). The CDR3 loop spans 15 amino acids. Trimming pared 5 bases from V and 1 base from J, leaving 14 bases between. CDR1 and CDR2 (germline): SGHTA, FQGNSA. The CDR3 DNA sequence: TGTGCCAGCAGCGCAGGTGGGGGGTGGAACACTGAAGCTTTCTTT. As protein: CASSAGGGWNTEAFF.

This clonotype came up many times. The chain is built from TRBV12-3 or TRBV12-4 and TRBJ2-5, with 11 bases lining up with TRBD2. V dropped 3 bases and J dropped 4; count of bases not matched to a gene: 4. This CDR3 has 15 residues. The CDR3 protein is CASSLWGTSGETQYF. The CDR3 nucleotides read TGTGCCAGCAGTTTGTGGGGGACTAGCGGAGAGACCCAGTACTTC.

This clonotype was counted a few times. This chain joins TRBV14 and TRBJ2-1, with 8 nucleotides matching TRBD1. The germline V gene has CDR1 SGHDN and CDR2 FVKESK. CDR3 length equals 16 residues. V dropped 4 bases and J dropped 2; count of bases not matched to a gene: 7. CDR3 DNA: TGTGCCAGCAGCCGAAATCCGGGACAGGCCTACAATGAGCAGTTCTTC. It translates to CASSRNPGQAYNEQFF.

A word on this clonotype: It may be a read error: a sequence one base away is much more abundant. The rearrangement joins TRBV7-2 to TRBJ1-1; 7 bases line up with TRBD1. CDR3 length: 14 residues. Germline lookup yields CDR1 SGHTA and CDR2 FQGNSA. CDR3 in DNA: TGTGCCAGCAGCTTAGTCGAGAACAGGGGCTACGCTCTCTTT. This encodes CASSLVENRGYALF.

The chain employs TRBV12-3 or TRBV12-4 and TRBJ2-1; 10 nucleotides align to TRBD1. The CDR3 is 16 residues long. Trimming at V came to 2 bases and at J to 9 bases, leaving 10 bases not matched to a gene. CDR3: CASSLRTGGFRGEQFF. CDR3 in DNA: TGTGCCAGCAGTTTAAGGACAGGGGGGTTTAGGGGTGAGCAGTTCTTC.

This clonotype was detected a few times. The CDR3 protein is CASSLDPSGGADTQYF. Here the CDR3 DNA reads TGTGCCAGCAGCCTGGATCCTAGCGGGGGGGCGGATACGCAGTATTTT. The rearrangement joins TRBV11-2 to TRBJ2-3; 12 positions match TRBD2. V gave up 5 bases and J gave up 6 bases; unmatched junction bases: 9. This CDR3 region has 16 residues. The V gene's germline CDR1 is SGHAT and CDR2 FQNNGV.

This clonotype was counted at least ten times. This chain connects TRBV7-8 to TRBJ2-7; D is perhaps TRBD1 (5 bases). The CDR3 contains 14 residues. V was trimmed by 2 bases and J by 2 bases, leaving 10 bases between them. Germline CDR1 is SGHVS and CDR2 is FQNEAQ. This chain's CDR3 is CASSLSETAYEQYF. The CDR3 DNA reads TGTGCCAGCAGCTTAAGTGAGACAGCCTACGAGCAGTACTTC. Drawing the rest from reference TRBV7-8 and TRBJ2-7, the complete variable domain is GAGVSQSPRYKVAKRGQDVALRCDPISGHVSLFWYQQALGQGPEFLTYFQNEAQLDKSGLPSDRFFAERPEGSVSTLKIQRTQQEDSAVYLCASSLSETAYEQYFGPGTRLTVT.

This clonotype showed up just a few times. The chain recombines TRBV6-8 with TRBJ1-1, with 11 bases that match TRBD1. The germline gives CDR1 MNHGY, CDR2 SAAAGT. The V gene end was trimmed by 2 bases and the J gene end by 4 bases; junction bases not matched to a gene: 3. The CDR3 length is 15 residues. The CDR3 DNA sequence: TGTGCCAGCAGTTACCGGGGACAGGGGGGCACTGAAGCTTTCTTT. This encodes CASSYRGQGGTEAFF.

This clonotype was counted a few times. The CDR3 loop reads CSIPGLAGVGSYNEQFF. In nucleotides, the CDR3 is TGCAGCATTCCTGGACTAGCGGGAGTAGGGTCCTACAATGAGCAGTTCTTC. V and J are TRBV29-1 and TRBJ2-1, with 13 bases fitting TRBD2. This CDR3 is 17 amino acids long. V trimming: 8 bases; J trimming: 1 base; junction bases outside the gene matches: 11. CDR1 is SQVTM and CDR2 is ANQGSEA in the germline V gene.

V usage is TRBV2 and J usage is TRBJ2-7; 7 bases line up with TRBD2. Germline V CDR1 and CDR2: SNHLY, FYNNEI. The CDR3 is 12 residues long. The ends lost 7 bases at V and 4 bases at J; junction bases unmatched: 4. CDR3 bases: TGTGCCAGCACCGGGGGGTTATACGAGCAGTACTTC. This encodes CASTGGLYEQYF.

The chain has TRBV24-1 and TRBJ2-1, with a tentative D call TRBD1 (6 bases). V was shortened by 9 bases and J by 6 bases, with 17 bases between the two germline ends. This CDR3 comprises 14 residues. Germline V lookup: CDR1 KGHDR, CDR2 SFDVKD. The CDR3 bases are TGTGCCACCGGTGTTGGGGGCTCGCGCAATGAGCAGTTCTTC. Its translation is CATGVGGSRNEQFF.

This clonotype was observed at least ten times. The chain carries TRBV20-1 and TRBJ1-5; D is unclear. The CDR3 covers 14 residues. Germline loops: CDR1 DFQATT, CDR2 SNEGSKA (reference sequence). V was cut by 0 bases and J by 0 bases, with 6 bases left in between. CDR3 residues: CSARDGYSNQPQHF. In nucleotides, the CDR3 is TGCAGTGCTAGAGACGGTTATAGCAATCAGCCCCAGCATTTT.

V usage is TRBV7-3 and J usage is TRBJ2-7; the D gene is possibly TRBD1 (5 bases). This CDR3 contains 15 residues. The germline gives CDR1 SGHTA, CDR2 FQGTGA. V was shortened by 3 bases and J by 0 bases, with 12 bases between the two germline ends. CDR3 loop: CASSLGRRSSYEQYF. CDR3 nucleotides: TGTGCCAGCAGCTTGGGGCGGAGAAGCTCCTACGAGCAGTACTTC.

At least ten counts were recorded for this clonotype. CDR3 protein: CASSQFRFYEQYF. The DNA for the CDR3 is TGTGCCAGCAGCCAGTTTCGCTTCTACGAGCAGTACTTC. The J gene is TRBJ2-7, the V gene TRBV7-2; no firm D call. Germline CDR1 is SGHTA and CDR2 is FQGNSA. CDR3 length: 13 residues. The ends were cut back, 5 bases at V and 3 bases at J, with 11 bases in the middle.

This clonotype was counted many times. The genes are TRBV7-2 and TRBJ2-1; TRBD2 aligns across 11 bases. V gave up 2 bases and J gave up 8 bases; unmatched junction bases: 5. This CDR3 region has 15 residues. Germline-derived CDR1 and CDR2 are SGHTA and FQGNSA. CDR3 nucleotide sequence: TGTGCCAGCAGCTTACTAGCGGGAGGAGCCCATGAGCAGTTCTTC. Its translation: CASSLLAGGAHEQFF.

This clonotype was seen only a few times. The V gene is TRBV5-1, the J gene TRBJ2-3, with D unresolved. Trimming stripped 0 bases from V and 4 bases from J, with 9 bases between. CDR1 is SGHRS, CDR2 YFSETQ, per germline. CDR3 length equals 14 residues. CDR3 sequence: CASSLGGTSDTQYF. CDR3 nucleotides: TGCGCCAGCAGCTTGGGGGGTACCTCAGATACGCAGTATTTT.

This clonotype showed up many times. This chain's CDR3 is CASKPSGRPGRQETQYF. The CDR3 DNA sequence: TGTGCCAGCAAACCCTCAGGGCGCCCTGGTCGACAAGAGACCCAGTACTTC. The chain combines TRBV28 with TRBJ2-5; tentative D call: TRBD1 (5 bases). Germline V gives CDR1 MDHEN, CDR2 SYDVKM. CDR3 length equals 17 residues. V lost 7 bases and J lost 2, with 23 bases in between.

The V call is TRBV30, the J call TRBJ1-1; D is ambiguous. This CDR3 comprises 13 residues. Per germline, CDR1 GTSNPN and CDR2 SVGIG (reference sequence). V was cut by 0 bases and J by 0 bases, with 5 bases left in between. The CDR3 nucleotides read TGTGCCTGGAGTGTAGGTATGAACACTGAAGCTTTCTTT. This translates into CAWSVGMNTEAFF.